A single T cell receptor (beta chain) is shown here with its context. The sample originates from a study of blood T cell repertoires in COVID-19. The wider study: Both acute and convalescent COVID-19 samples were obtained from the United States, Italy and Spain. Sample material is recorded as cDNA or gDNA derived from T cells, B-cell-depleted T cells, or PBMCs.

Cohorts were assigned according to the clinical history that participants reported. Germline assignment: CDR1 SGHDT and CDR2 YYEEEE. The CDR3 contains 15 residues. The V gene end was trimmed by 6 bases and the J gene end by 0 bases; junction bases not matched to a gene: 9. Authors' data handling: Quantification of nucleated cells was approximated via reference gene primer amplification. Assay used: immunoSEQ multiplex PCR; TCRdb lists only in-frame clones, some missing. From that table come the V and J calls and clone size; the DNA was used to work out D and trimming. The sample has under 250,000 clones; 70% to 90% are singletons.

Sequenced input: PBMCs or T cells enriched from blood (not recorded which). This receptor was identified in a young man with acute COVID-19. V is TRBV5-6 and J is TRBJ2-7; 7 bases fit TRBD1. CDR3 nucleotides: TGTGCCAGCACCATGACAGGGTCGAGCTCCTACGAGCAGTACTTC. Translated: CASTMTGSSSYEQYF.